Sequencing of this T cell receptor (beta chain) was carried out in a study of response to subunit inactivated influenza vaccine. General observations from the study: Each seasonal flu vaccination may recruit only limited new T cells, authors suggested.

Note on this clonotype: What it binds is unknown.

MiXCR, run by TCRdb on the RT-PCR reads, gives a single entry per CDR3 protein. The sample holds about 780,000 distinct CDR3 sequences, about 18% seen once. The CDR3 extends over 15 amino acids. The ends lost 5 bases at V and 4 bases at J; junction bases unmatched: 7. The chain recombines TRBV12-3 or TRBV12-4 with TRBJ2-3, with 9 nucleotides matching TRBD2. The TCR sequence derives from a middle-aged man who received an inactivated influenza vaccine. Specimen: PBMCs from blood, collected more than 4 days after vaccination. CDR3: CASSLSGRGADTQYF. For the CDR3, the DNA is TGTGCCAGCAGTCTTAGCGGGAGAGGGGCAGATACGCAGTATTTT.